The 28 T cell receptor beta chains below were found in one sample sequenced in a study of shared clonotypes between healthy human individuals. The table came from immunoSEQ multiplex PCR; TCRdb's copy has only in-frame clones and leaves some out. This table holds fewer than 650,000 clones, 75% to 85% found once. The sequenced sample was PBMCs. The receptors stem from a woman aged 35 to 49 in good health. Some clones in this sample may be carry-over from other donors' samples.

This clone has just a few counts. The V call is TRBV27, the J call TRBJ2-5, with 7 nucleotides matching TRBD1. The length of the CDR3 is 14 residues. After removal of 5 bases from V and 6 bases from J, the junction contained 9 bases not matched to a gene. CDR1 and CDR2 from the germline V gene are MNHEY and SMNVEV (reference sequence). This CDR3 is CASSTGQSTKTQYF. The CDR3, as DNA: TGTGCCAGCAGTACGGGACAGAGTACGAAGACCCAGTACTTC.

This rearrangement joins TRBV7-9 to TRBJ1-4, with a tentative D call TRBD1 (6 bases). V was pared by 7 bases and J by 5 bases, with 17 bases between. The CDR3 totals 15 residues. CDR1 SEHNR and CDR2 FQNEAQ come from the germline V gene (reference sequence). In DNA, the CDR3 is TGTGCCAGCAACGCCCAGGGGCAGCTCAATGAAAAACTGTTTTTT. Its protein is CASNAQGQLNEKLFF. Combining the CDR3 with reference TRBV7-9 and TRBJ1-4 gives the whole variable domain DTGVSQNPRHKITKRGQNVTFRCDPISEHNRLYWYRQTLGQGPEFLTYFQNEAQLEKSRLLSDRFSAERPKGSFSTLEIQRTEQGDSAMYLCASNAQGQLNEKLFFGSGTQLSVL.

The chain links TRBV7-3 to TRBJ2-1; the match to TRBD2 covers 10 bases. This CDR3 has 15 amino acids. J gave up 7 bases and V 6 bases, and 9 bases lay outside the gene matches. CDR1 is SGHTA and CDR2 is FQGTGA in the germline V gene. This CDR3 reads CASRPGTSGKNEQFF. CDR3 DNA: TGTGCCAGCAGGCCGGGAACTAGCGGGAAAAATGAGCAGTTCTTC.

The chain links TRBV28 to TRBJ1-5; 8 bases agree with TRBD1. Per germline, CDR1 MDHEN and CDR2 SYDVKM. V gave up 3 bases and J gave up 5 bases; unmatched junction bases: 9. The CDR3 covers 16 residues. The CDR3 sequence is CASSFFRTGRHQPQHF. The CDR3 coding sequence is TGTGCCAGCAGTTTCTTTCGGACAGGGCGGCATCAGCCCCAGCATTTT.

This CDR3 is CASSPRGGLPRITYEQYF. CDR3 nucleotides: TGTGCCAGCAGCCCGCGGGGGGGGCTGCCAAGGATTACCTACGAGCAGTACTTC. V and J are TRBV7-9 and TRBJ2-7, with 9 nucleotides matching TRBD2. The V segment lost 5 bases and the J segment 2 bases; nucleotides outside the gene matches: 16. This CDR3 region has 18 residues. Germline V gene sequence: CDR1 SEHNR, CDR2 FQNEAQ (reference sequence). The full variable domain, with the rest looked up from reference TRBV7-9 and TRBJ2-7, is DTGVSQNPRHKITKRGQNVTFRCDPISEHNRLYWYRQTLGQGPEFLTYFQNEAQLEKSRLLSDRFSAERPKGSFSTLEIQRTEQGDSAMYLCASSPRGGLPRITYEQYFGPGTRLTVT.

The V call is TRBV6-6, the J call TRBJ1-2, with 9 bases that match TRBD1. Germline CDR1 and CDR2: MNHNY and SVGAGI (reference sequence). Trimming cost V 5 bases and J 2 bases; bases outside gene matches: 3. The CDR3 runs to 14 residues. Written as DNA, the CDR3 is TGTGCCAGCAGTCCCGGGACAGGGAACTATGGCTACACCTTC. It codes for CASSPGTGNYGYTF.

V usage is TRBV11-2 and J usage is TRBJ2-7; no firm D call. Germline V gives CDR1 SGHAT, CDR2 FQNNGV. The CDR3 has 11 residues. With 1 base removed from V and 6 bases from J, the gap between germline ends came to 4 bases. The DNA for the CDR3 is TGTGCCAGCAGCTTAGGTCCCGAGCAGTACTTC. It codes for CASSLGPEQYF.

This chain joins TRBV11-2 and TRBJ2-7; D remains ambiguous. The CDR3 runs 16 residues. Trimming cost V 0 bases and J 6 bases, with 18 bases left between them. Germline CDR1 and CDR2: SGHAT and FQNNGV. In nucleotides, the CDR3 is TGTGCCAGCAGCTTAGAGCGATGGACCTCCTTGGGCGAGCAGTACTTC. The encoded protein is CASSLERWTSLGEQYF.

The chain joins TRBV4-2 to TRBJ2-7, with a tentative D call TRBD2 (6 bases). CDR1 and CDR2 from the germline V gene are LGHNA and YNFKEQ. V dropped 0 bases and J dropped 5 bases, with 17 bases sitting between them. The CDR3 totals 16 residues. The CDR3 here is CASSQDSGGRNNEQYF. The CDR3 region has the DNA TGTGCCAGCAGCCAAGATTCTGGAGGGAGAAACAACGAGCAGTACTTC.

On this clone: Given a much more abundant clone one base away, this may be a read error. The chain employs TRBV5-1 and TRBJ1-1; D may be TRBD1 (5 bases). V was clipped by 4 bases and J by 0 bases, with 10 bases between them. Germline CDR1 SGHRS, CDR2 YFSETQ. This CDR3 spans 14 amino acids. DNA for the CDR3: TGCGCCAGCAGCCAGGGCGGACTGAACACTGAAGCTTTCTTT. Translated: CASSQGGLNTEAFF. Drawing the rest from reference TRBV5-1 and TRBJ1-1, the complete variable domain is KAGVTQTPRYLIKTRGQQVTLSCSPISGHRSVSWYQQTPGQGLQFLFEYFSETQRNKGNFPGRFSGRQFSNSRSEMNVSTLELGDSALYLCASSQGGLNTEAFFGQGTRLTVV.

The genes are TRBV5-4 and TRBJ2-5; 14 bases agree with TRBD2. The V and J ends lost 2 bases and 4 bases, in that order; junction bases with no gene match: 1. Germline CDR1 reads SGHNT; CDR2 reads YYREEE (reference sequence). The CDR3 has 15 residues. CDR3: CASSFGLAGGETQYF. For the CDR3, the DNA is TGTGCCAGCAGCTTCGGACTAGCGGGAGGAGAGACCCAGTACTTC.

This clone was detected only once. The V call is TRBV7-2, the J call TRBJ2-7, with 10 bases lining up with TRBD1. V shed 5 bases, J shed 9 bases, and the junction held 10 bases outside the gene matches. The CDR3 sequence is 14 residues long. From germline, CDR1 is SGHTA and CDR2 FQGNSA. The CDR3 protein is CASSPRTGGFGQYF. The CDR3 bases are TGTGCCAGCAGCCCGCGGACAGGGGGGTTTGGGCAGTACTTC.

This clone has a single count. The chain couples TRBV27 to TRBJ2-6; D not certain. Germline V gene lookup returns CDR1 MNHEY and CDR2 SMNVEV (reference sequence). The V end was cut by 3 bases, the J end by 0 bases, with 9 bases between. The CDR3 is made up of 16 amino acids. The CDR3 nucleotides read TGTGCCAGCAGTTTCCGACCCCGCTCTGGGGCCAACGTCCTGACTTTC. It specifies CASSFRPRSGANVLTF.

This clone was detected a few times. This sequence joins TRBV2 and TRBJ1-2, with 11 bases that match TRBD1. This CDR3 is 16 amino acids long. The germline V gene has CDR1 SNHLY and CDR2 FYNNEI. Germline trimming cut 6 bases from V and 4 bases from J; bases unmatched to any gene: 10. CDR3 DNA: TGTGCCAGCAGAGGCGGGACAGGGGGAGAGGGCTATGGCTACACCTTC. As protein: CASRGGTGGEGYGYTF.

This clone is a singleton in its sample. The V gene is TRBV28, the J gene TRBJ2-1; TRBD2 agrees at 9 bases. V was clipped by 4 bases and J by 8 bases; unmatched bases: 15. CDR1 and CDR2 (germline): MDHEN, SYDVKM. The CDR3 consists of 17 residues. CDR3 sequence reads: CASSSSPGAGGPDEQFF. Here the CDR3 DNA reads TGTGCCAGCAGTTCCTCCCCGGGGGCGGGAGGGCCTGATGAGCAGTTCTTC.

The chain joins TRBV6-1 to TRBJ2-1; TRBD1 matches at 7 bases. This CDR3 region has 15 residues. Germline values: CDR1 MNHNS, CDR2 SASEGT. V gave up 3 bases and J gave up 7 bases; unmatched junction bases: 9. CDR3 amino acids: CASSEPDRVGNEQFF. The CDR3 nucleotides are TGTGCCAGCAGTGAGCCAGACAGGGTTGGAAATGAGCAGTTCTTC.

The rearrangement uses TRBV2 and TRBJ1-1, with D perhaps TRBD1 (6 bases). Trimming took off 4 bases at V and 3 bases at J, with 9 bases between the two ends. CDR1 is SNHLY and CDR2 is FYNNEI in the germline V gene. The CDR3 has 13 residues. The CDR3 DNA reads TGTGCCAGCAGTGTTGAGGGGGACACTGAAGCTTTCTTT. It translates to CASSVEGDTEAFF.

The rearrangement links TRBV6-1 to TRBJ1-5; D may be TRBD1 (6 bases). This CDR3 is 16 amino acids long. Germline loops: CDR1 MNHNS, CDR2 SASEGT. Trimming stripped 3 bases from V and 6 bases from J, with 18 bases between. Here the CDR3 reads CASSEVGGTASQPQHF. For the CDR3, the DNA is TGTGCCAGCAGTGAGGTAGGGGGGACCGCTTCTCAGCCCCAGCATTTT.

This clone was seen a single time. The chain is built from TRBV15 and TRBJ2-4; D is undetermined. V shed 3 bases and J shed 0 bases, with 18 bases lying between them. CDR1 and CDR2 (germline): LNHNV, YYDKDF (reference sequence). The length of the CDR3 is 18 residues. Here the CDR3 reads CATSRSGRPALAKNIQYF. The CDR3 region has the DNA TGTGCCACCAGCAGGTCCGGACGGCCGGCGCTAGCCAAAAACATTCAGTACTTC.

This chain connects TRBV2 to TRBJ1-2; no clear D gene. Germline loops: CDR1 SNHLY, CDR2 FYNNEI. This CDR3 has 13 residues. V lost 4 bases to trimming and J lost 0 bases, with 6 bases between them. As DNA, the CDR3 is TGTGCCAGCAGTGTTCGCCCTAACTATGGCTACACCTTC. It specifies CASSVRPNYGYTF.

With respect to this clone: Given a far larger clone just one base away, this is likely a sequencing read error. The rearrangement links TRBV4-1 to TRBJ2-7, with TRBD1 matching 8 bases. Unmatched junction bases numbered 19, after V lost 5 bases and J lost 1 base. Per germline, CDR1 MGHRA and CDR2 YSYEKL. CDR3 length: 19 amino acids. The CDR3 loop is CASSLAVRTGGLGSYEQYF. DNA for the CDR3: TGCGCCAGCAGCTTAGCGGTGAGAACAGGGGGACTGGGGTCCTACGAGCAGTACTTC.

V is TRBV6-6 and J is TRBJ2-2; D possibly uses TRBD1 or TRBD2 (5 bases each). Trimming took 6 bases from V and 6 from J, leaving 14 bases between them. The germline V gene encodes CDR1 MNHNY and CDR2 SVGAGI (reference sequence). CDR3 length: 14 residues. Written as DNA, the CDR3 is TGTGCCAGCAGGTCAGGGACGTACGCCGGGGAGCTGTTTTTT. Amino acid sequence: CASRSGTYAGELFF.

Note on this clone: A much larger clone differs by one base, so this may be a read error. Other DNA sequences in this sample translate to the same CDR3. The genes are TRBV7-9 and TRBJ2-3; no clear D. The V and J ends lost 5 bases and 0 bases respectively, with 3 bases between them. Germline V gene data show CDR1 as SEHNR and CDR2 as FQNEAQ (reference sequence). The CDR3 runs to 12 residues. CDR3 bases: TGTGCCAGCAGCGCTAGCACAGATACGCAGTATTTT. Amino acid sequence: CASSASTDTQYF.

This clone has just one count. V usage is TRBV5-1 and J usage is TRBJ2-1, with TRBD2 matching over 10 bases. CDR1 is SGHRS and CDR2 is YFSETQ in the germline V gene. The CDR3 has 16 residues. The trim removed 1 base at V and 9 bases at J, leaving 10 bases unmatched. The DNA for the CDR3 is TGCGCCAGCAGCTTGAGTTCGGGACTAGCGTGGGGTGAGCAGTTCTTC. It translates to CASSLSSGLAWGEQFF.

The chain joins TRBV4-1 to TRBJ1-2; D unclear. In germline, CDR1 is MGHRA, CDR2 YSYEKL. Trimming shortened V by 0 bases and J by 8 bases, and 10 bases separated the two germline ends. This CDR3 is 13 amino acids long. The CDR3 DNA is TGCGCCAGCAGCCAAGAACTAGTACGAGGCTACACCTTC. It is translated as CASSQELVRGYTF.

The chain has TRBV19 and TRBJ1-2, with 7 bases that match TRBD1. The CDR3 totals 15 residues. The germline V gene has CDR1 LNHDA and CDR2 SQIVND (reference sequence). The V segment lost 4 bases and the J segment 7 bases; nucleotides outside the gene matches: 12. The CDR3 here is CASSNNNRGGCGYTF. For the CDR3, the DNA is TGTGCCAGTAGTAACAACAACAGGGGAGGCTGTGGCTACACCTTC.

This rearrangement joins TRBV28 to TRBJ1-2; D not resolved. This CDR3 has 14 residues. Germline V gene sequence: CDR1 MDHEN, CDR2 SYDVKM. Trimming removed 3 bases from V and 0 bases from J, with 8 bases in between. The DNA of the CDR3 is TGTGCCAGCAGTTTTAACAGAGCTAACTATGGCTACACCTTC. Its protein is CASSFNRANYGYTF.

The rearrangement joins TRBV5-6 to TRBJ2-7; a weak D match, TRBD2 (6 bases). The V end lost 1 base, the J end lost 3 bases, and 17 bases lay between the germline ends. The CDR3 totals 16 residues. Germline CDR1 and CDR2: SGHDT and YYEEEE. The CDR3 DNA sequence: TGTGCCAGCAGCTTGTCGCTTCGCGGGGCAAGCTACGAGCAGTACTTC. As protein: CASSLSLRGASYEQYF.